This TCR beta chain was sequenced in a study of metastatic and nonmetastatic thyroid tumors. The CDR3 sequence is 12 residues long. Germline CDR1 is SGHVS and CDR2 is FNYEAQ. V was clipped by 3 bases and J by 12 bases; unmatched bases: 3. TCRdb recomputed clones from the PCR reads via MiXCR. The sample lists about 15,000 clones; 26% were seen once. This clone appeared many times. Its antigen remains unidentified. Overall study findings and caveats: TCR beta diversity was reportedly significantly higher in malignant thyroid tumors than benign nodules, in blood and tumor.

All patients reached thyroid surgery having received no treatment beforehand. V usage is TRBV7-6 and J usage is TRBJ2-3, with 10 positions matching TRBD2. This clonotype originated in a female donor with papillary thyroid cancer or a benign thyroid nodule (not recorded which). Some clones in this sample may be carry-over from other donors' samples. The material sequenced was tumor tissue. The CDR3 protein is CASSFSGGSQYF. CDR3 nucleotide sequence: TGTGCCAGCAGCTTTAGCGGGGGGAGCCAGTATTTT.